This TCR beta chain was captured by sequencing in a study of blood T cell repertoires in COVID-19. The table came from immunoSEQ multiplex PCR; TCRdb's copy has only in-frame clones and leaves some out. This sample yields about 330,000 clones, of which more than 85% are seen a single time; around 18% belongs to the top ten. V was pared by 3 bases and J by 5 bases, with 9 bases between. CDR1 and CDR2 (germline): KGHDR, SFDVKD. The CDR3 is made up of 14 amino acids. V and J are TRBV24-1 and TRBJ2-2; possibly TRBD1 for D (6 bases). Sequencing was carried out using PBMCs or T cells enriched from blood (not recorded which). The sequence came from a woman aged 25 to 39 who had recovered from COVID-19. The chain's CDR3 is CATSDPGVTGELFF. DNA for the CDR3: TGTGCCACCAGTGATCCAGGGGTGACCGGGGAGCTGTTTTTT.